This T cell receptor (beta chain) stems from a study of T cells in Graves' hyperthyroidism and ophthalmopathy. Overall study context: Peripheral blood was acquired at first diagnosis, ahead of any therapy whatsoever. Whole-study results and caveats: Prediction of ophthalmopathy progression came a median 6.5 months pre-onset.

Investigators excluded patients with uncontrolled infection, other autoimmune disease, pregnancy or lactation. Extraction of PBMCs used roughly 9.3 ml of fresh peripheral blood. Turning to this clonotype: Its antigen is not identified.

RNA transcripts provided the source from which TCR beta CDR3 regions were amplified. The study used the HTBI primer set for a first-round RT-PCR of the TCR CDR3. Using its own MiXCR run on the multiplex PCR reads, TCRdb lists one record per CDR3 protein. The data show 800,000 or so distinct CDR3 sequences, about two fifths seen once. The receptor was derived from a man aged 18 to 35 with Graves' hyperthyroidism. Sequencing used blood.

Written as DNA, the CDR3 is TGTGCCATCAGTGACCTGGGGGAAGTTGGTAACACCATATATTTT. Its translation: CAISDLGEVGNTIYF. J is TRBJ1-3 and V is TRBV10-3, with D perhaps TRBD1 (5 bases). Looked up from germline, CDR1 is ENHRY and CDR2 is SYGVKD. V was pared by 3 bases and J by 7 bases, with 16 bases between. The CDR3 spans 15 residues.